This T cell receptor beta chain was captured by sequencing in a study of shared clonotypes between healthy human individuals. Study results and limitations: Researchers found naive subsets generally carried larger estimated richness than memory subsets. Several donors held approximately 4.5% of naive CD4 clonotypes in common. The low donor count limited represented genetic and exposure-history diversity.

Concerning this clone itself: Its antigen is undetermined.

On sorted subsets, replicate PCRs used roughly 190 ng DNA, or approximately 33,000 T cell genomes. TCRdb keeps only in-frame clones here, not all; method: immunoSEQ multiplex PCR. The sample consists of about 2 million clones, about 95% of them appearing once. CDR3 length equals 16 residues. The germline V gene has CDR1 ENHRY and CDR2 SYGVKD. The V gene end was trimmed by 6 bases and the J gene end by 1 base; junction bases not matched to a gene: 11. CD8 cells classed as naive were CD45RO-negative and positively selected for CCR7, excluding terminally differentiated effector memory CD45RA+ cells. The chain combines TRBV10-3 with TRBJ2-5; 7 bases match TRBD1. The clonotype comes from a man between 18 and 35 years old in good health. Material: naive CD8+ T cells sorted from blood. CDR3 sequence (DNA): TGTGCCATCAGCGACCCGGGACAGAGCCGCCAAGAGACCCAGTACTTC. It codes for CAISDPGQSRQETQYF.